This paragraph covers one T cell receptor beta chain sequence. The antigen is undetermined. The data belong to a study of T cell responses to AZD1222 COVID-19 vaccine. CDR3 length: 15 residues. Unmatched junction bases numbered 6, after V lost 5 bases and J lost 2 bases. Per the germline V gene, CDR1 is SGHAT and CDR2 is FQNNGV. TCRdb keeps only in-frame clones here, not all; method: immunoSEQ multiplex PCR. In the table there are under 150,000 clones, around 90% of which are singletons. General observations from the study: Among vaccine-associated CD4 TCRs, coverage spanned spike, with dominance at 160-218 and 743-854. Unmutated variant regions are reportedly targeted by nearly half of spike-specific TCRs. Spike-specific TCR breadth rose after two AZD1222 doses, and depth rose as well.

The sequenced sample was peripheral blood, obtained on day 0 of AZD1222 vaccination. The clonotype comes from an adult in good health. V is TRBV11-2 and J is TRBJ2-7, with 10 positions matching TRBD2. CDR3 sequence: CASSPYSGGTYEQYF. CDR3 nucleotides: TGTGCCAGCAGCCCATATAGCGGGGGGACCTACGAGCAGTACTTC. The whole variable domain, filled in from reference TRBV11-2 and TRBJ2-7, reads EAGVAQSPRYKIIEKRQSVAFWCNPISGHATLYWYQQILGQGPKLLIQFQNNGVVDDSQLPKDRFSAERLKGVDSTLKIQPAKLEDSAVYLCASSPYSGGTYEQYFGPGTRLTVT.